In this sample, the clone carrying this TCR beta chain turned up a few times. Its specificity is unknown. The V segment lost 0 bases and the J segment 5 bases; nucleotides outside the gene matches: 11. Germline V CDR1 and CDR2: SGHDT, YYEEEE. This CDR3 has 16 residues. The sample originates from a study of identical twins. Study-wide results and limits: Twins showed weaker excess sharing in their beta out-of-frame sequences. The abundant beta clonotypes from cord blood had fewer insertions, and memory repertoires had none of this.

Through template switching, a universal primer site was introduced, and the cDNA contained unique molecular identifiers. MiXCR was run by TCRdb on the 5' RACE reads, yielding one entry per CDR3 protein. The sample contains about 810,000 distinct CDR3 sequences, over 9% of which appear only once. This sample was shared with a second study, whose subject was yellow fever vaccine responses in identical twins.

The chain is built from TRBV5-6 and TRBJ2-7; 7 bases line up with TRBD1. The sequencing input was PBMCs. The origin of this receptor is a woman aged 18-29 years in good health. The CDR3 protein is CASSLGPGGVRDEQYV. CDR3 nucleotide sequence: TGTGCCAGCAGCTTGGGCCCAGGGGGAGTTCGGGACGAGCAGTACGTC.